This entry describes one TCR beta chain. Its antigen is unknown. Donors gave around 10 milliliters of peripheral blood apiece. Isolation of PBMCs gave at least 7 million cells per sample. Alongside a J-beta primer mix, a sample-barcoded 5' primer served in a second PCR lasting roughly 6 to 11 cycles. TCRdb reanalysed the 5' RACE reads using MiXCR and keeps one entry per CDR3 protein. This sample has roughly 1.5 million distinct CDR3 sequences, with approximately 42% found just once. The record originates from a study of blood T cells in healthy people across ages. Study results and caveats: As age increased, TCR beta diversity per million T cells fell in a roughly linear fashion.

The receptor was derived from a woman aged 18-29 years in good health. The sample was blood.

The CDR3 loop reads CASSEWAEPQETQYF. The CDR3 bases are TGTGCCAGCAGTGAATGGGCGGAACCCCAAGAGACCCAGTACTTC. The V call is TRBV25-1, the J call TRBJ2-4; D not certain. The J call may be wrong; the DNA end is better matched by TRBJ2-5. The CDR3 covers 15 residues. Per germline, CDR1 MGHDK and CDR2 SYGVNS.